Listed below are T cell receptor beta chains from one sample, sequenced in a study of T cell responses to AZD1222 COVID-19 vaccine. Some clones are missing from TCRdb's copy, which holds only in-frame ones; the method was immunoSEQ multiplex PCR. The sample lists about 53,000 clones, approximately 90% seen once, with 2.7% in the top ten. This specimen was peripheral blood, taken 28 days after the second AZD1222 dose. These receptor sequences come from an adult who received the AZD1222 COVID-19 vaccine. The CDR3 runs from the conserved cysteine through the conserved F or W. A D gene is named only where the DNA matches it firmly. Where a row states a size, it is once, few, many or the class of an expanded clone; other rows omit it.

V: TRBV9
length: 17
size: -
D: -
J: TRBJ1-3
DNA: TGTGCCAGCAGCGTAGCCGGACGCCTGGGCTCTGGAAACACCATATATTTT
CDR3: CASSVAGRLGSGNTIYF

V: TRBV7-8
length: 13
size: -
D: -
J: TRBJ2-5
DNA: TGTGCCAGCAGCAGGAGGACTCGGGAGACCCAGTACTTC
CDR3: CASSRRTRETQYF

V: TRBV5-1
length: 14
size: -
D: -
J: TRBJ2-7
DNA: TGCGCCACCCTCGGCGGGATGCGATCCTACGAGCAGTACTTC
CDR3: CATLGGMRSYEQYF

V: TRBV29-1
length: 14
size: few
D: TRBD2
J: TRBJ2-7
DNA: TGCAGCGTTGACGGACTAGCGGGAGTGTCCGAGCAGTACTTC
CDR3: CSVDGLAGVSEQYF

V: TRBV7-9
length: 12
size: -
D: -
J: TRBJ2-7
DNA: TGTGCCAGCAGCTTGGACAACTACGAGCAGTACTTC
CDR3: CASSLDNYEQYF

V: TRBV24-1
length: 16
size: -
D: TRBD2
J: TRBJ2-1
DNA: TGTGCCACCAGTGACCCGGGACTAGCGGGACTCGATGAGCAGTTCTTC
CDR3: CATSDPGLAGLDEQFF

V: TRBV6-2/TRBV6-3
length: 14
size: -
D: -
J: TRBJ1-2
DNA: TGTGCCAGCAGTTACTCCCTTATAAACTATGGCTACACCTTC
CDR3: CASSYSLINYGYTF

V: TRBV29-1
length: 15
size: -
D: TRBD2
J: TRBJ2-1
DNA: TGCAGCGTGTACCGTAGCGGGAGCTCCTACAATGAGCAGTTCTTC
CDR3: CSVYRSGSSYNEQFF

V: TRBV10-3
length: 15
size: few
D: -
J: TRBJ2-6
DNA: TGTGCCATCAGTCAGGGATCCCCTGGGGCCAACGTCCTGACTTTC
CDR3: CAISQGSPGANVLTF

V: TRBV6-5
length: 13
size: once
D: -
J: TRBJ1-1
DNA: TGTGCCAGCACTACCGGGGGAGGCACTGAAGCTTTCTTT
CDR3: CASTTGGGTEAFF

V: TRBV5-1
length: 16
size: -
D: -
J: TRBJ1-1
DNA: TGCGCCAGCAGCCCCCGGGGCGGGGGGGTGAACACTGAAGCTTTCTTT
CDR3: CASSPRGGGVNTEAFF

V: TRBV28
length: 11
size: -
D: -
J: TRBJ1-1
DNA: TGTGCCAGCAGTCAGACAACTGAAGCTTTCTTT
CDR3: CASSQTTEAFF